Below, 6 T cell receptor beta chains from the same sample are listed, as sequenced in a study of blood T cell repertoires in COVID-19. Using immunoSEQ multiplex PCR, the repertoire was profiled, and TCRdb retains in-frame clones only, with some absent. This table has 230,000 or so clones, 65% to 90% appearing once. Sample: peripheral blood. Source of these receptors: a human donor in a cohort sampled during active COVID-19.

In DNA, the CDR3 is TGCGCCAGCAGCTTGCTCCTAGCGGGTCAATCCTCCTACGAGCAGTACTTC. Translated: CASSLLLAGQSSYEQYF. This chain links TRBV5-1 with TRBJ2-7, with 8 bases that match TRBD2. Germline V gene sequence: CDR1 SGHRS, CDR2 YFSETQ. Losses at the gene ends were 1 base for V and 0 bases for J; bases not matched to a gene: 9. The CDR3 is 17 residues long.

In its sample, this clone was seen a few times. V and J are TRBV7-9 and TRBJ1-5; unclear D gene. Deletions cut 7 bases from V and 7 bases from J, with 11 bases between. The CDR3 contains 12 residues. The germline V gene encodes CDR1 SEHNR and CDR2 FQNEAQ (reference sequence). CDR3 in DNA: TGTGCCAGCACCTCGGGTGGGCAGCCCCAGCATTTT. As protein: CASTSGGQPQHF.

The rearrangement uses TRBV24-1 and TRBJ2-7; 8 bases fit TRBD2. V lost 5 bases to trimming and J lost 5 bases; unmatched junction nucleotides: 16. The CDR3 extends over 17 amino acids. Germline V gene data show CDR1 as KGHDR and CDR2 as SFDVKD. CDR3 DNA: TGTGCCACCAGTGGTTCCCCGGGAGCGGGAGAAGTGGACGAGCAGTACTTC. It translates to CATSGSPGAGEVDEQYF.

This clone has a handful of counts. This chain links TRBV30 with TRBJ2-7; D is possibly TRBD2 (6 bases). CDR3 length: 13 amino acids. Trimming left V 3 bases short and J 0 bases short, with 9 bases between. Germline assignment: CDR1 GTSNPN and CDR2 SVGIG (reference sequence). CDR3 bases: TGTGCCTGGAGCGGGACTTACTCCTACGAGCAGTACTTC. This encodes CAWSGTYSYEQYF.

Written as DNA, the CDR3 is TGTGCCAGCAGCCTTCCGGGACTAGCGGAAACTTACAATGAGCAGTTCTTC. It yields the protein CASSLPGLAETYNEQFF. V and J are TRBV5-5 and TRBJ2-1, with 11 bases matching TRBD2. Trimming cost V 4 bases and J 4 bases; bases outside gene matches: 10. Germline CDR1 reads SGHKS; CDR2 reads YYEKEE (reference sequence). The CDR3 is made up of 17 amino acids.

DNA of the CDR3: TGTGCCTGGAGCTATGCGGCTGCCGGGGAGCTGTTTTTT. It is translated as CAWSYAAAGELFF. The rearrangement uses TRBV30 and TRBJ2-2; D gene uncertain. Germline CDR1 GTSNPN, CDR2 SVGIG (reference sequence). The CDR3 has 13 residues. Trimming took 3 bases from V and 6 from J, leaving 11 bases between them.